These 27 T cell receptor beta chains were all obtained from the same sample, sequenced in a study of T cell responses to AZD1222 COVID-19 vaccine. Sequencing was performed with immunoSEQ multiplex PCR; in TCRdb, only in-frame clones are kept and a portion is missing. The table has about 86,000 clones, roughly nine tenths seen once. The sample here was peripheral blood, taken on day 0 of AZD1222 vaccination. The receptors derive from an adult in good health.

This sequence joins TRBV28 and TRBJ2-3, with a tentative D call TRBD2 (5 bases). The V and J ends lost 8 bases and 3 bases respectively, with 18 bases between them. The length of the CDR3 is 15 residues. Germline V gene data show CDR1 as MDHEN and CDR2 as SYDVKM. The CDR3 loop reads CASAEGVVRTDTQYF. For the CDR3, the DNA is TGTGCCAGCGCAGAGGGCGTAGTGAGGACAGATACGCAGTATTTT.

J is TRBJ2-7 and V is TRBV28, with TRBD2 identical over 8 bases. V lost 6 bases, J lost 0 bases, and 10 bases stayed unmatched. CDR3 length equals 16 residues. Germline CDR1 and CDR2: MDHEN and SYDVKM. The CDR3: CASSPSGSPSSYEQYF. CDR3 sequence (DNA): TGTGCCAGCAGCCCTAGCGGGTCCCCGAGCTCCTACGAGCAGTACTTC.

This sequence joins TRBV18 and TRBJ1-4; D ambiguous. Trimming removed 1 base at V and 8 bases at J, with 14 bases between. The CDR3 runs to 15 residues. CDR1 and CDR2 (germline): KGHSH, LQKENI. CDR3 DNA sequence: TGTGCCAGCTCACCACGGCCAGGCTCTGACGAAAAACTGTTTTTT. It encodes CASSPRPGSDEKLFF.

The rearrangement uses TRBV12-5 and TRBJ1-5; D gene ambiguous. The V and J ends lost 7 bases and 0 bases respectively, with 7 bases between them. This CDR3 is 13 amino acids long. Germline CDR1 and CDR2: LGHNT and FRNRAP. The CDR3 protein is CASAPYSNQPQHF. CDR3 nucleotide sequence: TGTGCTAGTGCCCCGTATAGCAATCAGCCCCAGCATTTT.

This clone was detected once. The J gene is TRBJ2-1, the V gene TRBV9; 8 bases match TRBD2. Germline V gives CDR1 SGDLS, CDR2 YYNGEE. V was pared by 4 bases and J by 4 bases, with 7 bases of the junction left unmatched. The CDR3 has 15 amino acids. Here the CDR3 DNA reads TGTGCCAGCAGCCCCCAGCGGGGGTTATACAATGAGCAGTTCTTC. Encoded protein: CASSPQRGLYNEQFF.

The chain joins TRBV6-1 to TRBJ2-7; TRBD2 agrees at 7 bases. The CDR3 has 15 residues. Trimming cost V 1 base and J 1 base; bases outside gene matches: 4. Germline V gene sequence: CDR1 MNHNS, CDR2 SASEGT. The CDR3 spells CASSEGLGGSYEQYF. DNA of the CDR3: TGTGCCAGCAGTGAAGGGCTGGGGGGGTCCTACGAGCAGTACTTC.

The chain's CDR3 is CASRRASGGATQYF. The CDR3 bases are TGCGCCAGCAGAAGGGCTAGCGGGGGAGCGACCCAGTACTTC. V usage is TRBV5-1 and J usage is TRBJ2-5; 10 bases line up with TRBD2. The CDR3 is 14 amino acids. Germline CDR1 SGHRS, CDR2 YFSETQ. Unmatched junction bases numbered 8, after V lost 5 bases and J lost 7 bases.

The V gene is TRBV7-9, the J gene TRBJ2-2; 8 bases match TRBD1. Trimming removed 5 bases from V and 6 bases from J; junction bases left unmatched: 5. CDR1 and CDR2 from the germline V gene are SEHNR and FQNEAQ (reference sequence). CDR3 length: 14 amino acids. CDR3 nucleotides: TGTGCCAGCAGCCCCCGGACAGGGCCCGGGGAGCTGTTTTTT. This codes for CASSPRTGPGELFF.

CDR3 sequence: CASSLRGLGGQPQHF. CDR3 DNA sequence: TGTGCCAGCAGTCTAAGAGGGTTGGGGGGACAGCCCCAGCATTTT. The V and J genes are TRBV28 and TRBJ1-5; a possible D gene is TRBD1 (5 bases). Deletions cut 5 bases from V and 7 bases from J, with 18 bases between. Germline CDR1 and CDR2: MDHEN and SYDVKM. This CDR3 has 15 residues.

V and J are TRBV5-8 and TRBJ2-1, with 10 bases fitting TRBD1. Trimming at V came to 3 bases and at J to 7 bases, leaving 7 bases not matched to a gene. The CDR3 loop spans 15 amino acids. Per germline, CDR1 SGHTS and CDR2 YDEGEE. CDR3 in amino acids: CASSSMGQGLNEQFF. CDR3 DNA sequence: TGTGCCAGCAGCTCTATGGGACAGGGGTTAAATGAGCAGTTCTTC.

The chain is built from TRBV18 and TRBJ2-2; TRBD1 might be the D (6 bases). V was cut by 3 bases and J by 1 base, with 12 bases left in between. The CDR3 length is 16 residues. From germline, CDR1 is KGHSH and CDR2 LQKENI. The CDR3 sequence: CASSPSTGGNTGELFF. CDR3 bases: TGTGCCAGCTCACCCTCGACAGGAGGGAACACCGGGGAGCTGTTTTTT.

This chain uses TRBV5-1 with TRBJ1-6; tentative D call: TRBD1 (5 bases). V was cut by 0 bases and J by 1 base, with 11 bases left in between. Germline V gene lookup returns CDR1 SGHRS and CDR2 YFSETQ. CDR3 length: 17 amino acids. CDR3 sequence (DNA): TGCGCCAGCAGCTTGGTTATGGGGGGATCCTATAATTCACCCCTCCACTTT. This codes for CASSLVMGGSYNSPLHF.

The chain has TRBV6-1 and TRBJ2-7; 7 bases agree with TRBD1. This CDR3 spans 14 amino acids. Germline CDR1 reads MNHNS; CDR2 reads SASEGT. V gave up 1 base and J gave up 6 bases; unmatched junction bases: 6. CDR3 region: CASSEDRGVGEQYF. The CDR3 DNA follows: TGTGCCAGCAGTGAAGACAGGGGTGTGGGCGAGCAGTACTTC.

The chain uses TRBV30 and TRBJ1-1; D is unresolved. Germline V lookup: CDR1 GTSNPN, CDR2 SVGIG (reference sequence). Trimming stripped 0 bases from V and 7 bases from J, with 12 bases between. The CDR3 sequence is 13 residues long. The DNA of the CDR3 is TGTGCCTGGAGTGTACTGGGTATGGGTGAAGCTTTCTTT. Its protein is CAWSVLGMGEAFF.

This clone showed up just a few times. This rearrangement joins TRBV7-2 to TRBJ2-7; possible D gene TRBD1, 5 bases. Trimming removed 1 base at V and 4 bases at J, with 8 bases between. CDR1 is SGHTA and CDR2 is FQGNSA in the germline V gene. This CDR3 contains 13 residues. The CDR3 here is CASSLGQKYEQYF. Written as DNA, the CDR3 is TGTGCCAGCAGCTTAGGACAGAAGTACGAGCAGTACTTC.

The DNA for the CDR3 is TGTGCCAGCAGTGAGGAGAGGGGGATATCCTACAATGAGCAGTTCTTC. This sequence encodes CASSEERGISYNEQFF. The chain is built from TRBV6-4 and TRBJ2-1; tentatively, D is TRBD1 (6 bases). Looked up from germline, CDR1 is MRHNA and CDR2 is SNTAGT. The germline V and J ends were trimmed by 3 bases and 1 base, with 13 bases remaining between them. The CDR3 has 16 residues.

The CDR3 sequence: CASTLQGTSGYTF. In DNA, the CDR3 is TGCGCCAGCACGTTACAGGGGACGAGTGGCTACACCTTC. The chain couples TRBV5-1 to TRBJ1-2, with 7 bases aligning to TRBD1. CDR1 is SGHRS, CDR2 YFSETQ, per germline. V shed 6 bases and J 7 bases; nucleotides not matched to a gene: 9. CDR3 length: 13 residues.

This chain links TRBV5-4 with TRBJ1-2; D remains unclear. The CDR3 is made up of 12 amino acids. Trimming stripped 2 bases from V and 10 bases from J, with 12 bases between. The germline V gene has CDR1 SGHNT and CDR2 YYREEE (reference sequence). The CDR3 coding sequence is TGTGCCAGCAGCTTCGGGGTAGAAGACTACACCTTC. This translates into CASSFGVEDYTF.

This rearrangement joins TRBV15 to TRBJ1-4; no firm D call. Germline CDR1 reads LNHNV; CDR2 reads YYDKDF (reference sequence). The CDR3 is made up of 16 amino acids. V shed 0 bases and J shed 0 bases, with 8 bases lying between them. The CDR3 reads CATSRDIAATNEKLFF. The DNA for the CDR3 is TGTGCCACCAGCAGAGATATTGCCGCAACTAATGAAAAACTGTTTTTT.

The V gene is TRBV9, the J gene TRBJ2-6; D possibly uses TRBD1 or TRBD2 (6 bases each). Trimming left V 4 bases short and J 4 bases short, with 18 bases between. Germline-derived CDR1 and CDR2 are SGDLS and YYNGEE. The length of the CDR3 is 17 residues. CDR3 residues: CASSPQPGAPGANVLTF. The CDR3 nucleotides are TGTGCCAGCAGCCCACAACCGGGGGCGCCGGGGGCCAACGTCCTGACTTTC. Using reference TRBV9 and TRBJ2-6 for the parts outside the CDR3, the full variable domain is DSGVTQTPKHLITATGQRVTLRCSPRSGDLSVYWYQQSLDQGLQFLIQYYNGEERAKGNILERFSAQQFPDLHSELNLSSLELGDSALYFCASSPQPGAPGANVLTFGAGSRLTVL.

The chain is built from TRBV7-6 and TRBJ2-3, with 7 bases identical to TRBD2. Germline values: CDR1 SGHVS, CDR2 FNYEAQ. Trimming cost V 4 bases and J 5 bases; bases outside gene matches: 15. CDR3 length: 17 amino acids. The CDR3 bases are TGTGCCAGCAGCTCAAGACCTCCGCGGGAGCGTGGAGATACGCAGTATTTT. It encodes CASSSRPPRERGDTQYF.

This CDR3 reads CASSRGRQGLNTEAFF. CDR3 nucleotide sequence: TGTGCCAGCAGCCGCGGGAGACAGGGCTTGAACACTGAAGCTTTCTTT. This chain links TRBV7-9 with TRBJ1-1, with 7 bases aligning to TRBD1. The CDR3 loop spans 16 amino acids. The trim removed 5 bases at V and 0 bases at J, leaving 9 bases unmatched. Germline V lookup: CDR1 SEHNR, CDR2 FQNEAQ (reference sequence).

The chain employs TRBV5-8 and TRBJ2-1; TRBD1 matches 9 bases. V trimming: 2 bases; J trimming: 7 bases; junction bases outside the gene matches: 7. This CDR3 is built from 15 residues. The germline V gene has CDR1 SGHTS and CDR2 YDEGEE. The CDR3 spells CASSFQGQGLNEQFF. DNA of the CDR3: TGTGCCAGCAGCTTCCAGGGACAGGGTTTAAATGAGCAGTTCTTC.

This chain uses TRBV4-2 with TRBJ1-5, with TRBD1 as a possible D gene (5 bases). The CDR3 contains 15 residues. The V and J ends lost 4 bases and 4 bases respectively, with 14 bases between them. CDR1 is LGHNA, CDR2 YNFKEQ, per germline. The chain's CDR3 is CASSRGVGGNQPQHF. CDR3 DNA sequence: TGTGCCAGCAGCCGAGGAGTGGGGGGAAATCAGCCCCAGCATTTT.

To note about this clone: Germline and junction disagree at one end, which may indicate a read error. This chain uses TRBV6-5 with TRBJ2-1, with 10 bases identical to TRBD2. Per the germline V gene, CDR1 is MNHEY and CDR2 is SVGAGI. This CDR3 region has 15 residues. The CDR3, as DNA: TGTGCCAACAGTTTACTAGCGGGGCCCGGGAGTTGGCAGTTCTTC. It is translated as CANSLLAGPGSWQFF.

J is TRBJ2-2 and V is TRBV25-1; 9 bases are a match to TRBD1. V was clipped by 4 bases and J by 4 bases; unmatched bases: 4. CDR3 length: 15 residues. Looked up from germline, CDR1 is MGHDK and CDR2 is SYGVNS. CDR3 amino acids: CASSGGQGSTGELFF. The CDR3, as DNA: TGTGCCAGCAGTGGGGGACAGGGATCCACCGGGGAGCTGTTTTTT.

This chain uses TRBV29-1 with TRBJ1-1; 8 nucleotides match TRBD1. There are 12 residues in the CDR3. CDR1 is SQVTM, CDR2 ANQGSEA, per germline. Trimming removed 7 bases from V and 5 bases from J; junction bases left unmatched: 6. The CDR3 is CSGRQGRTEAFF. In DNA form, the CDR3 reads TGCAGCGGGAGACAGGGGCGAACTGAAGCTTTCTTT.